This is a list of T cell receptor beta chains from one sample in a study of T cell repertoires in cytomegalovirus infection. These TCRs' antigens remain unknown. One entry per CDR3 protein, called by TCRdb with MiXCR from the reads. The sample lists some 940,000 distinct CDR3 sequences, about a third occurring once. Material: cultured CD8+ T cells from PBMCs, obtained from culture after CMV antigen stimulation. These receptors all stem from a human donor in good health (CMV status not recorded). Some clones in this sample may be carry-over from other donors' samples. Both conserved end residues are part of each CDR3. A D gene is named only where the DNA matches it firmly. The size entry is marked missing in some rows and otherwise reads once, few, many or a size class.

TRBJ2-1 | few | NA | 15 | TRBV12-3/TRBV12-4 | TGTGCCATCAACCCCCACAACAACCGATACAATGAGCAGTTCTTC | CAINPHNNRYNEQFF
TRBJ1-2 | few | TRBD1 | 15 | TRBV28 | TGTGCCAGCAGTTTGGTTCGACAGGGGAACTATGGCTACACCTTC | CASSLVRQGNYGYTF
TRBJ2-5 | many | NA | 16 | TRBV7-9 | TGTGCCAGCAGCCCCCGTGGGTCCCAAAGGCAAGAGACCCAGTACTTC | CASSPRGSQRQETQYF
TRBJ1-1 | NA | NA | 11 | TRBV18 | TGTGCCAGCGCAGGGCAGGGTGAAGCTTTCTTT | CASAGQGEAFF
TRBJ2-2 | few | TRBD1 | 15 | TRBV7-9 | TGTGCCAGCAGCTTAGCGACAGGGATCACCGGGGAGCTGTTTTTT | CASSLATGITGELFF
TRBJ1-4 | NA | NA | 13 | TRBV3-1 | TGTGCCAGCAGCACCCCGACGGTGGAAAAACTGTTTTTT | CASSTPTVEKLFF
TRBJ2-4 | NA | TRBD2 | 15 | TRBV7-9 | TGTGCCAGCAGCGATAGCGGGGGAGCCAAAAACATTCAGTACTTC | CASSDSGGAKNIQYF
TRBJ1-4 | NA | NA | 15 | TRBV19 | TGTGCCAGTAGAGACCGCGGGGGGTCCGACGGAAAACTGTTTTTT | CASRDRGGSDGKLFF
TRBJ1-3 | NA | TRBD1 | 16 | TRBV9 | TGTGCCAGCAGCGCGGGACAGTACTTCTCTGGAAACACCATATATTTT | CASSAGQYFSGNTIYF
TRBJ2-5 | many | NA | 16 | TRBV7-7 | TGTGCTAGCAGCTCAGAGGAAGGAGGGAAGAGGGAGACCCAGTACTTC | CASSSEEGGKRETQYF
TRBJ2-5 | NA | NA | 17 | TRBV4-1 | TGCGCCAGCAGCCAAGATAGGAGGGCCCTCAACCAAGAGACCCAGTACTTC | CASSQDRRALNQETQYF
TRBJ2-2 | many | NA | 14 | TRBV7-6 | TGTGCCAGCAACCTCGAACAGGGCGCCGGGGAGCTGTTTTTT | CASNLEQGAGELFF
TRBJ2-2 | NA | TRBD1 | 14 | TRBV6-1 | TGTGCCAGCATGTACAGGGGGCCAACCGGGGAGCTGTTTTTT | CASMYRGPTGELFF
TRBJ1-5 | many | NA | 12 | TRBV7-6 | TGTGCCAGCAGTCAATTCAATCAGCCCCAGCATTTT | CASSQFNQPQHF
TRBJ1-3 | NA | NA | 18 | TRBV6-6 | TGTGCCAGCAGTTACTCGAAAGGCCGGGAAAGCTCTGGAAACACCATATATTTT | CASSYSKGRESSGNTIYF
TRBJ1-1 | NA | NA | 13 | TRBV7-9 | TGTGCCAGCGGCATCGGGAACCTCCCTGAAGCTTTCTTT | CASGIGNLPEAFF
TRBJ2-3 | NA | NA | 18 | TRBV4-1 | TGTGCCAGCAGCCAGGCCGCCGTACTAGTAGTATCCACAGATACGCAGTATTTT | CASSQAAVLVVSTDTQYF
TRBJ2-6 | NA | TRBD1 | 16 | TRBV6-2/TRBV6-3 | TGTGCCAGCGGACCATGGGACAGCTCTGGGGCCAACGTCCTGACTTTC | CASGPWDSSGANVLTF
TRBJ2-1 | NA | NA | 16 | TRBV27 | TGTGCCAGCAGTTTTTTTGTGGATCGCGCCTACAATGAGCAGTTCTTC | CASSFFVDRAYNEQFF
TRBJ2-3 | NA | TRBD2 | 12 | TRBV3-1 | TGTGCCAGCAGCCAAGGAGAAACTAGCGGGGATTTT | CASSQGETSGDF
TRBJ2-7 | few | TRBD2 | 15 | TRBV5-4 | TGTGCCAGCAGCCCCGGACTAGCGGTAACCTACGAGCAGTACTTC | CASSPGLAVTYEQYF
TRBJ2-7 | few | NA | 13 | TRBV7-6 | TGTGCCAGCAGCTTAAACCAGGGGAACGAGCAGTACTTC | CASSLNQGNEQYF